This T cell receptor beta chain is drawn from a study of blood T cell repertoires in COVID-19. Sequencing was performed with immunoSEQ multiplex PCR; in TCRdb, only in-frame clones are kept and a portion is missing. The sample records 150,000 to 200,000 clones, 80% to 95% being singletons. This CDR3 is 15 amino acids long. The V segment lost 3 bases and the J segment 7 bases; nucleotides outside the gene matches: 11. The germline CDR1 and CDR2 sequences are MNHNS and SASEGT. The chain joins TRBV6-1 to TRBJ2-5; TRBD1 matches 7 bases. The sequence was obtained from a woman in her forties or fifties with acute or convalescent COVID-19. The specimen sequenced was peripheral blood. CDR3 DNA: TGTGCCAGCAGTGATTATCAGGGGGTTGGTGGGACCCAGTACTTC. It is translated as CASSDYQGVGGTQYF.